These T cell receptor beta chains were read from a single sample in a study of blood T cell repertoires in COVID-19. Assay: immunoSEQ multiplex PCR; the TCRdb copy retains only in-frame clones and omits some. In the table there are more than 350,000 clones, more than 75% of which are singletons. The sequenced material came from peripheral blood. The origin of the receptors is a woman aged 25 to 39 with COVID-19, enrolled during active disease. The CDR3 runs from the conserved cysteine through the conserved F or W. The order of the fields is D gene, clone size, J gene, V gene, CDR3 protein, CDR3 DNA. A D gene is named only where the DNA matches it firmly. Clone size, where shown, is once, few, many, or a class for clones that have expanded.

D: -
size: -
J: TRBJ2-7
V: TRBV28
CDR3: CASSNRAGDDYEQYF
DNA: TGTGCCAGCAGCAATCGAGCGGGCGACGACTACGAGCAGTACTTC

D: TRBD1
size: -
J: TRBJ1-5
V: TRBV4-1
CDR3: CASSQVGTGVSPQHF
DNA: TGCGCCAGCAGCCAAGTTGGGACAGGGGTTTCGCCCCAGCATTTT

D: -
size: -
J: TRBJ1-2
V: TRBV5-6
CDR3: CASSLGLDSGAGGYTF
DNA: TGTGCCAGCAGCTTGGGGCTTGACTCAGGTGCGGGTGGCTACACCTTC

D: -
size: -
J: TRBJ1-2
V: TRBV3-1/TRBV3-2
CDR3: CASSPAGVGIYGYTF
DNA: TGTGCCAGCAGCCCAGCAGGGGTAGGGATCTATGGCTACACCTTC

D: -
size: -
J: TRBJ2-7
V: TRBV6-5
CDR3: CASSYSQGTAHEQYF
DNA: TGTGCCAGCAGTTACTCCCAGGGGACGGCCCACGAGCAGTACTTC

D: TRBD1
size: -
J: TRBJ2-6
V: TRBV9
CDR3: CASSPRDSATSGANVLTF
DNA: TGTGCCAGCAGCCCTCGGGACAGTGCGACCTCTGGGGCCAACGTCCTGACTTTC

D: TRBD2
size: -
J: TRBJ2-7
V: TRBV7-9
CDR3: CASTNAGTSASYEQYF
DNA: TGTGCCAGCACAAACGCGGGGACTAGCGCATCCTACGAGCAGTACTTC

D: -
size: -
J: TRBJ2-7
V: TRBV29-1
CDR3: CSVAAQPYEQYF
DNA: TGCAGCGTGGCCGCACAGCCCTACGAGCAGTACTTC

D: -
size: -
J: TRBJ2-7
V: TRBV5-5
CDR3: CASSLRGLDEQYF
DNA: TGTGCCAGCAGCTTGAGGGGCCTTGACGAGCAGTACTTC

D: TRBD2
size: -
J: TRBJ2-1
V: TRBV4-3
CDR3: CASSQDRTSGINNEQFF
DNA: TGCGCCAGCAGCCAAGATCGGACTAGCGGGATTAACAATGAGCAGTTCTTC

D: -
size: -
J: TRBJ2-5
V: TRBV4-3
CDR3: CASSLSPAETQYF
DNA: TGCGCCAGCAGCCTCTCCCCTGCGGAGACCCAGTACTTC

D: TRBD2
size: -
J: TRBJ2-2
V: TRBV18
CDR3: CATSVGSGTNGELFF
DNA: TGTGCCACCTCCGTGGGTAGCGGGACGAACGGGGAGCTGTTTTTT

D: TRBD2
size: -
J: TRBJ2-1
V: TRBV24-1
CDR3: CATSDPLAAGEQFF
DNA: TGTGCCACCAGTGATCCCCTAGCGGCCGGGGAGCAGTTCTTC

D: TRBD2
size: -
J: TRBJ2-7
V: TRBV28
CDR3: CASSQRLATYEQYF
DNA: TGTGCCAGCAGCCAGAGACTAGCGACCTACGAGCAGTACTTC

D: -
size: once
J: TRBJ2-3
V: TRBV19
CDR3: CASRAETDTQYF
DNA: TGTGCCAGTAGGGCGGAAACAGATACGCAGTATTTT

D: -
size: -
J: TRBJ2-6
V: TRBV19
CDR3: CASSIRVGGIDNVLTF
DNA: TGTGCCAGTAGTATTAGAGTTGGAGGGATAGACAACGTCCTGACTTTC

D: -
size: -
J: TRBJ2-2
V: TRBV2
CDR3: CASSDPTGLANTGELFF
DNA: TGTGCCAGCAGTGACCCGACAGGCCTCGCGAACACCGGGGAGCTGTTTTTT

D: TRBD1
size: -
J: TRBJ1-2
V: TRBV18
CDR3: CASSAETGAYGYTF
DNA: TGTGCCAGCTCAGCCGAGACAGGGGCCTATGGCTACACCTTC

D: TRBD2
size: -
J: TRBJ2-7
V: TRBV27
CDR3: CASSLGTSGIEQYF
DNA: TGTGCCAGCAGTTTGGGGACTAGCGGGATCGAGCAGTACTTC

D: TRBD2
size: -
J: TRBJ2-6
V: TRBV7-9
CDR3: CASSSTASGPVGANVLTF
DNA: TGTGCCAGCAGCTCGACTGCTAGCGGGCCGGTTGGGGCCAACGTCCTGACTTTC

D: -
size: -
J: TRBJ2-7
V: TRBV6-5
CDR3: CVRGGMVHEQYF
DNA: TGTGTACGTGGGGGGATGGTGCACGAGCAGTACTTC